Listed below are T cell receptor beta chains from one sample, sequenced in a study of vaccination effects on CD4 cells after COVID-19. Using immunoSEQ multiplex PCR, the repertoire was profiled, and TCRdb retains in-frame clones only, with some absent. The sample has about 73,000 clones, approximately 74% seen once. Antigens for these TCRs are unknown. The sequences come from CD4+ T cells from PBMCs cultured with HCoV-NL63 spike peptides, collected before COVID-19 vaccination. These receptor sequences come from a human donor who received a COVID-19 vaccine. Each CDR3 is given without its conserved first and last residue.

>TRBV7-3
ASSGTPQETQY
>TRBV11-2
ASSYMGSGNIQY
>TRBV9
ASSVAGVTGELF
>TRBV5-4
ASSVQGISGYT
>TRBV5-1
ASSPPGSGANVLT
>TRBV29-1
SVLHINEKLF
>TRBV4-1
ASSQDAGTGEEKLF
>TRBV5-1
ASSFGTATNEKLF
>TRBV7-2
ASSLTRNYGYT
>TRBV5-6
ASSYRRVMEETQY
>TRBV7-2
ASSLMGQGYSEAF
>TRBV24-1
ATAPGGLPFEQF
>TRBV9
ASSVGSQGAGEKLF
>TRBV5-1
ASSWASDTQY
>TRBV7-9
ASSPTGGANTGELF
>TRBV2
ASKFAGGAGDTQY
>TRBV4-1
ASSQGQGKGNYGYT
>TRBV2
ASRQNMNTEAF
>TRBV6-5
ASSYGAGSGYT
>TRBV14
ASSQSSRNEQF
>TRBV6-6
ASRIRDNDGYT
>TRBV4-2
ASSDTRVYGYT
>TRBV30
AWSVTGPQH
>TRBV19
ASSKGDSSYGYT
>TRBV5-1
ASSLGPGLAGFEQF
>TRBV5-1
ASSWRTGTSLYNEQF
>TRBV14
ASSLIPDTQY
>TRBV9
ASSGVTGELF
>TRBV12-3/TRBV12-4
ASSFDRIQPQH
>TRBV7-2
ASSLGSSSYNSPLH
>TRBV6-5
ASRKGNTEAF
>TRBV4-1
ASSRGLAGFANTGELF
>TRBV20-1
SASGGTSGGARY
>TRBV7-8
ASSLVEVANTGELF
>TRBV4-3
ASSRPAGGGRSYT
>TRBV2
ASSEALRFGGLGNTEAF
>TRBV5-1
ASSFDAGGFDTQY
>TRBV11-2
ASSPREGKDSPLH
>TRBV19
ASMGVRTGGGTQY
>TRBV29-1
SVDEGGETQY
>TRBV12-3/TRBV12-4
ASSRRGNTEAF
>TRBV2
ASSGVISSGNTIY
>TRBV5-1
ASSLGVRNTEAF
>TRBV3-1/TRBV3-2
ASSRETGGREKLF
>TRBV5-1
ASSLAQGYGYT